This TCR beta chain was sequenced for a study of T cell responses to AZD1222 COVID-19 vaccine. Study-level points and caveats: Epitopes outside B.1.351 and B.1.1.7 mutated regions reportedly drew nearly half of spike TCRs. Seropositivity was recorded at baseline in only a handful of AZD1222 recipients. Donors skewed white British and female; clonal diversity was possibly underestimated. Spike was spanned by vaccine-associated CD4 TCRs, with dominance at 160-218 and 743-854.

Assay: immunoSEQ multiplex PCR; the TCRdb copy retains only in-frame clones and omits some. The data show about 110,000 clones, 65% to 85% seen once. Trimming stripped 8 bases from V and 0 bases from J, with 14 bases between. Germline V CDR1 and CDR2: SNHLY, FYNNEI. This CDR3 has 15 amino acids. As to this clone: Its specificity is not known.

The origin of this receptor is an adult in good health. The chain carries TRBV2 and TRBJ1-5; D not certain. The source material was peripheral blood, sampled on day 0 of AZD1222 vaccination. For the CDR3, the DNA is TGTGCCAGCGCTTGGGAAGGAGTTAGCAATCAGCCCCAGCATTTT. It codes for CASAWEGVSNQPQHF.